This T cell receptor beta chain was captured in a study of shared clonotypes between healthy human individuals. Study results and limitations: With a handful of donors compared, roughly 4.9% of naive CD4 clonotypes were shared.

With respect to this clone: What it recognizes is unknown.

The CDR3 has 17 amino acids. Trimming took 0 bases from V and 5 from J; bases not matched to a gene: 11. Germline V lookup: CDR1 SGHRS, CDR2 YFSETQ. Method: immunoSEQ multiplex PCR; TCRdb's copy keeps in-frame clones and lacks some. The repertoire holds some 2.4 million clones, with approximately 93% as singletons. The V call is TRBV5-1, the J call TRBJ2-7, with 10 bases aligning to TRBD2. This TCR was recovered from a man between 18 and 29 years old in good health. Some clones in this sample may be carry-over from other donors' samples. Material: naive CD4+ T cells from PBMCs. Subset noted: CD45RA+ positively selected. The CDR3 region has the DNA TGCGCCAGCAGCTTGGCCCCCCACGGACTAGCGGATAACGAGCAGTACTTC. It encodes CASSLAPHGLADNEQYF.